A single sample gave rise to the 20 T cell receptor beta chains below, sequenced in a study of human T cells and chemical hapten exposure. As to time point: patch test 2, 6 weeks after DPC sensitization. Treatment noted: therapeutic diphenylcyclopropenone sensitization with weekly scalp DPC. TCRdb independently ran MiXCR on the RACE reads; one entry per CDR3 protein. The table includes approximately 120,000 distinct CDR3 sequences, approximately 8.8% detected once. The specimen was whole blood, collected in connection with sensitization to the hapten diphenylcyclopropenone (DPC). The receptors derive from a woman aged 40 to 50 with alopecia areata. Some clones in this sample may be carry-over from other donors' samples.

The chain joins TRBV10-1 to TRBJ2-5, with 7 bases fitting TRBD2. The better agreement between TRBJ2-1 and the DNA end casts doubt on the J call. Germline V gives CDR1 WNHNN, CDR2 SYGVQD (reference sequence). The CDR3 length is 13 residues. The CDR3 loop is CASSESGRETQFF. CDR3 DNA: TGCGCCAGCAGTGAGTCAGGGCGGGAGACCCAGTTCTTC.

The chain combines TRBV29-1 with TRBJ2-5; 11 bases match TRBD1. This CDR3 contains 13 residues. Trimming removed 7 bases from V and 5 bases from J; junction bases left unmatched: 6. Germline V gives CDR1 SQVTM, CDR2 ANQGSEA. CDR3 amino acids: CSADRGLRETQYF. In DNA, the CDR3 is TGCAGCGCGGACAGGGGGCTGCGGGAGACCCAGTACTTC. The whole variable domain, remainder taken from reference TRBV29-1 and TRBJ2-5, is SAVISQKPSRDICQRGTSLTIQCQVDSQVTMMFWYRQQPGQSLTLIATANQGSEATYESGFVIDKFPISRPNLTFSTLTVSNMSPEDSSIYLCSADRGLRETQYFGPGTRLLVL.

This clonotype was detected many times. This chain joins TRBV12-3 or TRBV12-4 and TRBJ2-1; D possibly corresponds to TRBD1 (5 bases). The CDR3 contains 16 residues. Deletions cut 2 bases from V and 1 base from J, with 12 bases between. CDR3 residues: CASSLTGGPSYNEQFF. The CDR3 coding sequence is TGTGCCAGCAGTTTAACAGGTGGACCTTCCTACAATGAGCAGTTCTTC.

This clonotype was recorded at least ten times. The V gene is TRBV3-1, the J gene TRBJ1-2; no definite D call. The CDR3 sequence is 16 residues long. Trimming shortened V by 0 bases and J by 2 bases, and 13 bases separated the two germline ends. CDR1 LGHDT and CDR2 YNNKEL come from the germline V gene (reference sequence). This CDR3 is CASSQDPHSRNYGYTF. The DNA for the CDR3 is TGTGCCAGCAGCCAAGATCCTCACAGCCGGAACTATGGCTACACCTTC.

In this sample, this clonotype turned up many times. This sequence joins TRBV9 and TRBJ1-2; 8 bases match TRBD1. Trimming at V came to 4 bases and at J to 0 bases, leaving 5 bases not matched to a gene. The V gene's germline CDR1 is SGDLS and CDR2 YYNGEE. The CDR3 loop spans 15 amino acids. CDR3 in DNA: TGTGCCAGCAGCCTGACAGGGGATGCTAACTATGGCTACACCTTC. It is translated as CASSLTGDANYGYTF. The whole variable domain, filled in from reference TRBV9 and TRBJ1-2, reads DSGVTQTPKHLITATGQRVTLRCSPRSGDLSVYWYQQSLDQGLQFLIQYYNGEERAKGNILERFSAQQFPDLHSELNLSSLELGDSALYFCASSLTGDANYGYTFGSGTRLTVV.

This clonotype was found a few times. The gene calls are TRBV11-2 and TRBJ1-6; D unclear. Germline CDR1 is SGHAT and CDR2 is FQNNGV. The germline V and J ends were trimmed by 7 bases and 0 bases, with 7 bases remaining between them. The CDR3 loop spans 14 amino acids. CDR3 in amino acids: CASTHSSYNSPLHF. The CDR3 DNA reads as TGTGCCAGCACCCATAGCTCCTATAATTCACCCCTCCACTTT.

In this sample, this clonotype turned up a few times. The rearrangement joins TRBV7-9 to TRBJ1-2; tentatively, D is TRBD1 (5 bases). The CDR3 covers 14 residues. Trimming stripped 5 bases from V and 8 bases from J, with 18 bases between. The germline V gene has CDR1 SEHNR and CDR2 FQNEAQ (reference sequence). The CDR3 spells CASSQAGGSGGYTF. In nucleotides, the CDR3 is TGTGCCAGCAGCCAGGCGGGGGGATCGGGCGGCTACACCTTC.

In its sample, this clonotype was seen a few times. The rearrangement joins TRBV29-1 to TRBJ2-7; 7 nucleotides align to TRBD1. Per germline, CDR1 SQVTM and CDR2 ANQGSEA. This CDR3 region has 15 residues. The V segment lost 5 bases and the J segment 2 bases; nucleotides outside the gene matches: 12. This chain's CDR3 is CSVKGTAPNPYEQYF. The CDR3 DNA is TGCAGCGTTAAAGGGACAGCACCCAACCCCTACGAGCAGTACTTC.

In its sample, this clonotype was seen many times. The V call is TRBV29-1, the J call TRBJ2-2; TRBD1 aligns across 9 bases. The trim removed 6 bases at V and 1 base at J, leaving 3 bases unmatched. Germline CDR1 and CDR2: SQVTM and ANQGSEA. The CDR3 covers 14 residues. The chain's CDR3 is CSVRQGVNTGELFF. CDR3 sequence (DNA): TGCAGCGTGCGACAGGGGGTGAACACCGGGGAGCTGTTTTTT.

V gene TRBV3-2 combines with J gene TRBJ2-7; TRBD1, as called in the table, went unchecked against the DNA. TRBV3-2 is a listed pseudogene. The CDR3 is 14 residues long. The chain's CDR3 is CASSQEGQFYEQYF. CDR3 bases: TGTGCCAGCAGCCAGGAGGGACAGTTCTACGAGCAGTACTTC.

This chain uses TRBV11-2 with TRBJ2-1; the D gene is possibly TRBD2 (5 bases). Trimming removed 2 bases at V and 6 bases at J, with 14 bases between. Germline assignment: CDR1 SGHAT and CDR2 FQNNGV. The CDR3 has 15 residues. Here the CDR3 reads CASSLRSPSPNEQFF. The CDR3 DNA reads TGTGCCAGCAGCTTAAGGTCCCCTAGCCCCAATGAGCAGTTCTTC.

J is TRBJ2-1 and V is TRBV11-3; 12 nucleotides align to TRBD2. The CDR3 has 15 amino acids. With V trimmed by 5 bases and J by 9 bases, 8 bases remained unmatched. Germline lookup yields CDR1 SGHNT and CDR2 YENEEA. For the CDR3, the DNA is TGTGCCAGCAGCCCGGGGCTAGCGGGGGGGCCTGAGCAGTTCTTC. As protein: CASSPGLAGGPEQFF. Combining the CDR3 with reference TRBV11-3 and TRBJ2-1 gives the whole variable domain EAGVVQSPRYKIIEKKQPVAFWCNPISGHNTLYWYLQNLGQGPELLIRYENEEAVDDSQLPKDRFSAERLKGVDSTLKIQPAELGDSAVYLCASSPGLAGGPEQFFGPGTRLTVL.

The chain links TRBV5-1 to TRBJ1-2, with 8 bases lining up with TRBD1. Per germline, CDR1 SGHRS and CDR2 YFSETQ. V shed 1 base, J shed 8 bases, and the junction held 10 bases outside the gene matches. CDR3 length: 15 residues. The chain's CDR3 is CASSLSGQGQRGYTF. The CDR3 DNA reads TGCGCCAGCAGCTTGTCCGGACAGGGACAGCGAGGCTACACCTTC.

The table lists this clonotype with a few counts. The chain is built from TRBV27 and TRBJ1-3; 12 bases agree with TRBD1. Looked up from germline, CDR1 is MNHEY and CDR2 is SMNVEV (reference sequence). The CDR3 contains 17 residues. Germline trimming cut 5 bases from V and 3 bases from J; bases unmatched to any gene: 8. The CDR3 is CASSKWDRGRGGNTIYF. CDR3 coding DNA: TGTGCCAGCAGTAAATGGGACAGGGGGCGCGGTGGAAACACCATATATTTT.

This clonotype was seen at least ten times. V gene TRBV6-2 or TRBV6-3 combines with J gene TRBJ1-5, with 9 positions matching TRBD1. Trimming removed 0 bases from V and 3 bases from J; junction bases left unmatched: 3. The CDR3 has 16 amino acids. Germline V lookup: CDR1 MNHEY, CDR2 SVGEGT. DNA of the CDR3: TGTGCCAGCAGTTACTCGGGACAGGGAGTCAATCAGCCCCAGCATTTT. Translated, it gives CASSYSGQGVNQPQHF.

This clonotype has a count of ten or more. The genes are TRBV13 and TRBJ1-2; possible D gene TRBD1, 6 bases. V was clipped by 4 bases and J by 7 bases, with 13 bases between them. This CDR3 spans 13 amino acids. The germline V gene has CDR1 PRHDT and CDR2 FYEKMQ (reference sequence). CDR3 DNA: TGTGCCAGCAGCTCCCACCCGGGGGCTGGCTACACCTTC. This translates into CASSSHPGAGYTF.

This clonotype was picked up a small number of times. The chain employs TRBV2 and TRBJ2-7; D may be TRBD1 or TRBD2 (5 bases each). The CDR3 length is 14 residues. V was cut by 6 bases and J by 5 bases, with 17 bases left in between. Per germline, CDR1 SNHLY and CDR2 FYNNEI. CDR3 sequence: CASRRDLTRNEQYF. The CDR3 region has the DNA TGTGCCAGCAGACGGGACCTTACGCGGAACGAGCAGTACTTC.

Ten or more counts support this clonotype. The chain carries TRBV4-3 and TRBJ2-1; tentative D call: TRBD2 (6 bases). Germline CDR1 LGHNA, CDR2 YSLEER. Trimming shortened V by 1 base and J by 4 bases, and 20 bases separated the two germline ends. This CDR3 comprises 18 residues. CDR3: CASSQGVFAGPPYNEQFF. The CDR3 region has the DNA TGCGCCAGCAGCCAAGGCGTGTTTGCGGGGCCCCCTTACAATGAGCAGTTCTTC.

The chain recombines TRBV6-2 or TRBV6-3 with TRBJ1-1; no definite D call. Trimming took 8 bases from V and 4 from J, leaving 8 bases between them. Germline-derived CDR1 and CDR2 are MNHEY and SVGEGT. The CDR3 sequence is 11 residues long. The CDR3 bases are TGTGCCAGCTTTGAGGGCACTGAAGCTTTCTTT. Protein sequence: CASFEGTEAFF.

Comments on this clonotype: Here the CDR3 omits its conserved ending phenylalanine or tryptophan, so a read error is the likely source. This chain connects TRBV5-4 to TRBJ2-1, with a possible D match to TRBD2 (6 bases). Germline V gene sequence: CDR1 SGHNT, CDR2 YYREEE (reference sequence). The CDR3 covers 17 residues. Trimming took off 2 bases at V and 2 bases at J, with 17 bases between the two ends. The CDR3 here is CASSLPDLANTYNEQFL. In DNA, the CDR3 is TGTGCCAGCAGCTTACCCGACCTAGCGAATACCTACAATGAGCAGTTCTTG.